This section outlines one TCR beta chain sequence together with its context. These data originate in a study of a mutant IDH1 vaccine in newly diagnosed glioma. CDR1 and CDR2 from the germline V gene are MDHEN and SYDVKM. The CDR3 contains 14 residues. Between the trimmed V and J ends, which lost 5 bases and 4 bases, there was a span of 14 bases. This sample's time point: baseline, week 1 (first vaccination visit). Treatment defined: pre-vaccination baseline after standard-of-care therapy. Using immunoSEQ multiplex PCR, the repertoire was profiled, and TCRdb retains in-frame clones only, with some absent. The data contain 50,000 to 75,000 clones, approximately 91% of them singletons.

The material sequenced was PBMCs, taken from a glioma patient treated with radiotherapy, temozolomide or both. The sequence derives from a man in his fifties with glioma. The chain links TRBV28 to TRBJ1-1, with D unclear. The CDR3 region is CASSLRPDCTEAFF. In nucleotides, the CDR3 is TGTGCCAGCAGTCTCAGACCGGACTGCACTGAAGCTTTCTTT.